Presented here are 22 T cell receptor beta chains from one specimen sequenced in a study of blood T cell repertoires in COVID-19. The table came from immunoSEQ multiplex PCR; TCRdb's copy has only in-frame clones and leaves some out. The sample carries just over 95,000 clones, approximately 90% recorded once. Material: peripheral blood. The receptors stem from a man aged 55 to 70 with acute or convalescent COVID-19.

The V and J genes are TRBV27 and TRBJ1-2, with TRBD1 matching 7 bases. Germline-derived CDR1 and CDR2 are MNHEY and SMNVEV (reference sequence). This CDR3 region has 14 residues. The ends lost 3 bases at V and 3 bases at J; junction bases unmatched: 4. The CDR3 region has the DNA TGTGCCAGCAGTTTGAGGGGGCCCGACTATGGCTACACCTTC. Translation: CASSLRGPDYGYTF.

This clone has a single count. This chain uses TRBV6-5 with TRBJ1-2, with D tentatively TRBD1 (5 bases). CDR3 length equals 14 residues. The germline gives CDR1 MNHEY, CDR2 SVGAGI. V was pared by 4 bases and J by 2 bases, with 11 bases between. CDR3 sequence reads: CASSSQTVNYGYTF. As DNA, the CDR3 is TGTGCCAGCAGTTCCCAGACAGTCAACTATGGCTACACCTTC.

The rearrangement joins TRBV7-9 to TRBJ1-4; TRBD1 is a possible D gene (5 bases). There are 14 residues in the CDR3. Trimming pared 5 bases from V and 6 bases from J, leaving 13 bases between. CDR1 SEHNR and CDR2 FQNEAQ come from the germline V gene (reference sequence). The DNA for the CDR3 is TGTGCCAGCAGCCCGGGACTGTCGGATGAAAAACTGTTTTTT. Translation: CASSPGLSDEKLFF.

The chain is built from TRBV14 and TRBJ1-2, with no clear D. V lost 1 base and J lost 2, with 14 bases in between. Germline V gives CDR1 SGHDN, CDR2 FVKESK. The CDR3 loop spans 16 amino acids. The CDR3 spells CASSQGAGYSNYGYTF. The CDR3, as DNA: TGTGCCAGCAGCCAAGGGGCGGGGTACTCCAACTATGGCTACACCTTC.

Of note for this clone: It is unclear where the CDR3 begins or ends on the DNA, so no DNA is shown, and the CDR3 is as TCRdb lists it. CDR3 amino acids: CASSQDVASGASPPFF. The chain recombines TRBV4-1 with TRBJ2-1; TRBD2 reflects the table's D call only, with no check against the DNA. Germline CDR1 MGHRA, CDR2 YSYEKL. The CDR3 contains 16 residues when both ends are counted.

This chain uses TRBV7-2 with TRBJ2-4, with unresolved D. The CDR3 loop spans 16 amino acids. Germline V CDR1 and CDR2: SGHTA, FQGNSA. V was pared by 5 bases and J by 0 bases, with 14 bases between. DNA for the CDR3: TGTGCCAGCAGCCCCGCTCAGTCCCTAGCCAAAAACATTCAGTACTTC. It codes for CASSPAQSLAKNIQYF.

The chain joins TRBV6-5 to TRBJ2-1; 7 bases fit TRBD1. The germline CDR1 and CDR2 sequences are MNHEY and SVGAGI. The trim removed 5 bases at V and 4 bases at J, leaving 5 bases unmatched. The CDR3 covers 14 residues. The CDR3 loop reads CASSTRDRYNEQFF. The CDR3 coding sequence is TGTGCCAGCAGTACCCGGGACAGATACAATGAGCAGTTCTTC.

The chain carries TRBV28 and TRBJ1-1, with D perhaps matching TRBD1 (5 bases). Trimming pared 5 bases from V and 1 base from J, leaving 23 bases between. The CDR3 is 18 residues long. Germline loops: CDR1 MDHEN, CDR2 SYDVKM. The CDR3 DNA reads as TGTGCCAGCAGTACGTCTGGGCGGGGGTCCCCCTCGAACACTGAAGCTTTCTTT. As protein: CASSTSGRGSPSNTEAFF.

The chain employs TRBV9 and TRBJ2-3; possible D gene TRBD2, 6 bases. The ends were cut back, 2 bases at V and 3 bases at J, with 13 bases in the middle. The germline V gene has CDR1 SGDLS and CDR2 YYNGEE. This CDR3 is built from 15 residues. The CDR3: CASSVRQRATDTQYF. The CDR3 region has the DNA TGTGCCAGCAGCGTTAGACAGCGGGCGACAGATACGCAGTATTTT.

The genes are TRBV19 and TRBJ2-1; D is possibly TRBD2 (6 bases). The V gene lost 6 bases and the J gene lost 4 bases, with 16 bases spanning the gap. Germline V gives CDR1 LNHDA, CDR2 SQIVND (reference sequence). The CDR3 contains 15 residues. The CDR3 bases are TGTGCCAGTAGCCCCTCCCGGGACTCTTACAATGAGCAGTTCTTC. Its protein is CASSPSRDSYNEQFF.

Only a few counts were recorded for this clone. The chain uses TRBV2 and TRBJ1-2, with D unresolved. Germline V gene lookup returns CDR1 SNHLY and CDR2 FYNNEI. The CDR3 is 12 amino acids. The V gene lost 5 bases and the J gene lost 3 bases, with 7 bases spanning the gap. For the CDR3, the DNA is TGTGCCAGCAGTCGGGGTTACTATGGCTACACCTTC. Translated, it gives CASSRGYYGYTF.

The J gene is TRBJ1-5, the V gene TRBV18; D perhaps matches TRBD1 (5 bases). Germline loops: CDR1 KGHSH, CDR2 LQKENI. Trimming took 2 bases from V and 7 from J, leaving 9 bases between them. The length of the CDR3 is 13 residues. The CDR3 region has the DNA TGTGCCAGCTCACCAGGACAAGAGCAGCCCCAGCATTTT. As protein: CASSPGQEQPQHF.

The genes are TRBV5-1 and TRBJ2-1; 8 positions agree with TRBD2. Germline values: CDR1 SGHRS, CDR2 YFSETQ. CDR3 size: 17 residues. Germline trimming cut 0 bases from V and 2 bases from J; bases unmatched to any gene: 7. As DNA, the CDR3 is TGCGCCAGCAGCTTGGTTGGCGGGGGGTTTGCCTACAATGAGCAGTTCTTC. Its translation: CASSLVGGGFAYNEQFF.

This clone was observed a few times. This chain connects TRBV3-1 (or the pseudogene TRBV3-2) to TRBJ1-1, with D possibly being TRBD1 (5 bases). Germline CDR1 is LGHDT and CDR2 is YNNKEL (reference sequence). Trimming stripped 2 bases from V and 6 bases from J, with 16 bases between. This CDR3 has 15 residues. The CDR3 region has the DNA TGTGCCAGCAGCCAATTAGGGGAGGGTAGCCCTGAAGCTTTCTTT. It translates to CASSQLGEGSPEAFF.

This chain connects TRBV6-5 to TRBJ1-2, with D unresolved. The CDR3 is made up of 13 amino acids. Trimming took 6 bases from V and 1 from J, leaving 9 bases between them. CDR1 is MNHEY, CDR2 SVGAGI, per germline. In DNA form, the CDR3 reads TGTGCCAGCAGACAAACTAATAACTATGGCTACACCTTC. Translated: CASRQTNNYGYTF.

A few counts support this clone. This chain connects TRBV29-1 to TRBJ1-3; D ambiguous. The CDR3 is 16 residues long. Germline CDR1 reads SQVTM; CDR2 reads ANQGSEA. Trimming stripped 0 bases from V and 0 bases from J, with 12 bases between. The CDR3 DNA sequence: TGCAGCGTTGAAGACTTAGTGAGGGACTCTGGAAACACCATATATTTT. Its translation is CSVEDLVRDSGNTIYF. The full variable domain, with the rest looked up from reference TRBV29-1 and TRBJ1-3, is SAVISQKPSRDICQRGTSLTIQCQVDSQVTMMFWYRQQPGQSLTLIATANQGSEATYESGFVIDKFPISRPNLTFSTLTVSNMSPEDSSIYLCSVEDLVRDSGNTIYFGEGSWLTVV.

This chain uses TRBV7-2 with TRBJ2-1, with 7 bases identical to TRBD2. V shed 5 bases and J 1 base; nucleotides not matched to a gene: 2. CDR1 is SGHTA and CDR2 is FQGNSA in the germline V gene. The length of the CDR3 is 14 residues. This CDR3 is CASSRTRSYNEQFF. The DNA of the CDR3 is TGTGCCAGCAGCCGGACTAGGTCCTACAATGAGCAGTTCTTC.

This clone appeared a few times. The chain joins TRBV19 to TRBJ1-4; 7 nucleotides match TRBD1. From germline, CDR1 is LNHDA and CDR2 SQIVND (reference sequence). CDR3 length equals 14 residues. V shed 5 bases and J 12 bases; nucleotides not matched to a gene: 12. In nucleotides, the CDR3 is TGTGCCAGTAGTCGGGGGACAGCTAAGCCCGAACTGTTTTTT. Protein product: CASSRGTAKPELFF.

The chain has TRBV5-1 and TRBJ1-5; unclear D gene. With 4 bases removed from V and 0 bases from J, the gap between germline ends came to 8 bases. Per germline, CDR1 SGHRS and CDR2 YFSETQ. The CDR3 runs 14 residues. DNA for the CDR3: TGCGCCAGCAGCCCAGGAAATAGCAATCAGCCCCAGCATTTT. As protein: CASSPGNSNQPQHF.

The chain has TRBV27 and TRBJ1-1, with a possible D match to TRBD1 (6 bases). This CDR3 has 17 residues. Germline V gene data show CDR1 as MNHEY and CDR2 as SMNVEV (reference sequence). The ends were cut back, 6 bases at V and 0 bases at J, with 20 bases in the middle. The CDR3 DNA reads TGTGCCAGCAGCCCCCACGACGGGGGGCGAGTGAACACTGAAGCTTTCTTT. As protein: CASSPHDGGRVNTEAFF.

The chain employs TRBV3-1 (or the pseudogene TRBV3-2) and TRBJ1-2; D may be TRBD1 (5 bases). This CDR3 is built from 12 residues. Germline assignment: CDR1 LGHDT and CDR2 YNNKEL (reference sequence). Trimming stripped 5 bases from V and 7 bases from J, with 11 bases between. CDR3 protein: CASSFRTSGYTF. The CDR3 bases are TGTGCCAGCAGCTTTCGGACAAGTGGCTACACCTTC.

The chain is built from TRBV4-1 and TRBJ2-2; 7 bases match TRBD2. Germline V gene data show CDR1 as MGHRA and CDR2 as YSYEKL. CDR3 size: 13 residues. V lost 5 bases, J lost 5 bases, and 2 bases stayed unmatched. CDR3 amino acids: CASSGLGTGELFF. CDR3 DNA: TGCGCCAGCAGCGGACTAGGGACCGGGGAGCTGTTTTTT.